The 22 T cell receptor beta chains in this list originate from one sample, sequenced in a study of OX40 agonist ivuxolimab in advanced cancers. The data were produced by immunoSEQ multiplex PCR, yet TCRdb's version contains in-frame clones alone and is incomplete. The sample has about 28,000 clones, about 77% seen once; the top ten hold approximately 10%. The source material was CD4+ or CD8+ T cells sorted from blood, sampled in a trial of the OX40 agonist ivuxolimab. The receptor source for this set is an adult with an advanced solid tumor such as melanoma, head and neck, liver or kidney cancer.

The CDR3 DNA reads as TGTGCCAGCAGTTTTACGGTGAACACCGGGGAGCTGTTTTTT. Translation gives CASSFTVNTGELFF. The chain carries TRBV27 and TRBJ2-2; the D is unclear. V was clipped by 3 bases and J by 1 base, with 6 bases between them. This CDR3 region has 14 residues. Per germline, CDR1 MNHEY and CDR2 SMNVEV (reference sequence).

This clone was seen a few times. The V and J genes are TRBV5-1 and TRBJ1-2; 9 nucleotides line up with TRBD1. This CDR3 region has 14 residues. Germline assignment: CDR1 SGHRS and CDR2 YFSETQ. The V and J ends lost 4 bases and 7 bases, in that order; junction bases with no gene match: 8. CDR3 protein: CASSLDRGKIGYTF. CDR3 coding DNA: TGCGCCAGCAGCCTGGACAGGGGAAAGATTGGCTACACCTTC. The whole variable domain, remainder taken from reference TRBV5-1 and TRBJ1-2, is KAGVTQTPRYLIKTRGQQVTLSCSPISGHRSVSWYQQTPGQGLQFLFEYFSETQRNKGNFPGRFSGRQFSNSRSEMNVSTLELGDSALYLCASSLDRGKIGYTFGSGTRLTVV.

V and J are TRBV6-5 and TRBJ2-3, with a tentative D call TRBD2 (6 bases). V shed 6 bases and J shed 0 bases, with 10 bases lying between them. Germline V CDR1 and CDR2: MNHEY, SVGAGI. The CDR3 has 14 amino acids. The CDR3 reads CASSPGTSTDTQYF. In DNA, the CDR3 is TGTGCCAGCAGCCCCGGGACTAGCACAGATACGCAGTATTTT.

With regard to this clone: Distinct nucleotide sequences in the sample also encode this CDR3. The J gene is TRBJ2-2, the V gene TRBV19, with a tentative D call TRBD2 (5 bases). Germline assignment: CDR1 LNHDA and CDR2 SQIVND (reference sequence). V gave up 6 bases and J gave up 6 bases, with 8 bases separating them. There are 12 residues in the CDR3. The CDR3 protein is CASRLGAGELFF. The CDR3 DNA reads TGTGCCAGTAGGCTGGGAGCCGGGGAGCTGTTTTTT.

V gene TRBV7-9 combines with J gene TRBJ2-2; TRBD1 agrees at 7 bases. The junction had 6 bases not matched to a gene; V was cut back by 8 bases and J by 3 bases. Germline lookup yields CDR1 SEHNR and CDR2 FQNEAQ (reference sequence). CDR3 length: 14 residues. CDR3 sequence reads: CASLSQGDTGELFF. The CDR3 nucleotides read TGTGCCAGCTTAAGTCAGGGGGACACCGGGGAGCTGTTTTTT.

The chain uses TRBV7-2 and TRBJ1-2; D call uncertain. In germline, CDR1 is SGHTA, CDR2 FQGNSA. The CDR3 runs to 11 residues. V was trimmed by 5 bases and J by 10 bases, leaving 11 bases between them. This chain's CDR3 is CASSTLQSYTF. The CDR3 region has the DNA TGTGCCAGCAGCACCCTCCAGTCCTACACCTTC.

This chain joins TRBV4-3 and TRBJ2-3; 7 bases agree with TRBD1. The V and J ends lost 1 base and 2 bases, in that order; junction bases with no gene match: 6. CDR1 is LGHNA, CDR2 YSLEER, per germline. The CDR3 sequence is 16 residues long. The CDR3, as DNA: TGCGCCAGCAGCCAAGTCCCAGGGGGTATCACAGATACGCAGTATTTT. Its protein product is CASSQVPGGITDTQYF.

The CDR3 DNA reads as TGCGCCAGCAGCCAAGATCCGGCCAGCTTAGTAACGGTAGATACGCAGTATTTT. This gives the protein CASSQDPASLVTVDTQYF. V is TRBV4-3 and J is TRBJ2-3; D gene uncertain. The CDR3 loop spans 18 amino acids. The germline V gene encodes CDR1 LGHNA and CDR2 YSLEER. The V gene lost 0 bases and the J gene lost 5 bases, with 21 bases spanning the gap.

The count of this clone is one. J is TRBJ1-4 and V is TRBV11-2; 10 nucleotides align to TRBD1. Trimming at V came to 5 bases and at J to 8 bases, leaving 5 bases not matched to a gene. Germline CDR1 SGHAT, CDR2 FQNNGV. The CDR3 loop spans 14 amino acids. The CDR3 reads CASSEGTGDEKLFF. CDR3 DNA sequence: TGTGCCAGCAGCGAGGGGACAGGGGACGAAAAACTGTTTTTT.

The chain combines TRBV7-9 with TRBJ2-7; TRBD1 agrees at 9 bases. The CDR3 sequence is 14 residues long. Trimming took 5 bases from V and 4 from J; bases not matched to a gene: 6. Germline V gene data show CDR1 as SEHNR and CDR2 as FQNEAQ (reference sequence). The CDR3, as DNA: TGTGCCAGCAGCAAATGGGACAGGGATTACGAGCAGTACTTC. Its protein is CASSKWDRDYEQYF.

The V gene is TRBV5-1, the J gene TRBJ2-1; 8 nucleotides line up with TRBD1. The V gene end was trimmed by 4 bases and the J gene end by 7 bases; junction bases not matched to a gene: 13. Germline CDR1 reads SGHRS; CDR2 reads YFSETQ. This CDR3 spans 16 amino acids. The chain's CDR3 is CASSPGGQGLRNEQFF. In nucleotides, the CDR3 is TGCGCCAGCAGCCCTGGCGGACAGGGTCTTCGGAATGAGCAGTTCTTC.

The chain recombines TRBV19 with TRBJ1-2; possible D gene TRBD1, 6 bases. Germline V gene data show CDR1 as LNHDA and CDR2 as SQIVND (reference sequence). This CDR3 spans 14 amino acids. The V end lost 8 bases, the J end lost 4 bases, and 17 bases lay between the germline ends. CDR3 in DNA: TGTGCCAGTTCGCTGGGGGCCCTCTTCTATGGCTACACCTTC. Translated: CASSLGALFYGYTF.

Details on this clone: A much larger clonotype is one base distant, so this may be a read error. V and J are TRBV7-8 and TRBJ2-7; D gene ambiguous. V was trimmed by 0 bases and J by 3 bases, leaving 9 bases between them. Germline V lookup: CDR1 SGHVS, CDR2 FQNEAQ. The CDR3 length is 14 residues. The CDR3 DNA reads as TGTGCCAGCAGCTTAGCGGGGATGGTCTACGAGCAGTACTTC. This translates into CASSLAGMVYEQYF.

This chain joins TRBV9 and TRBJ1-2; D unresolved. V gave up 5 bases and J gave up 4 bases, with 9 bases separating them. The CDR3 is 12 residues long. Germline V gene lookup returns CDR1 SGDLS and CDR2 YYNGEE. The CDR3: CASSEIRYGYTF. The CDR3 DNA is TGTGCCAGCAGTGAAATTCGCTATGGCTACACCTTC.

The chain recombines TRBV9 with TRBJ2-1; D remains ambiguous. The CDR3 spans 15 residues. The V gene lost 3 bases and the J gene lost 0 bases, with 10 bases spanning the gap. The germline V gene has CDR1 SGDLS and CDR2 YYNGEE. The CDR3 is CASSAQKSSYNEQFF. The CDR3 region has the DNA TGTGCCAGCAGCGCACAAAAGAGCTCCTACAATGAGCAGTTCTTC.

The V and J genes are TRBV9 and TRBJ2-7, with TRBD2 matching over 9 bases. The V segment lost 0 bases and the J segment 3 bases; nucleotides outside the gene matches: 10. Germline loops: CDR1 SGDLS, CDR2 YYNGEE. The CDR3 consists of 17 residues. The CDR3 loop is CASSVEGSGGQDYEQYF. CDR3 in DNA: TGTGCCAGCAGCGTAGAGGGGAGCGGGGGGCAGGACTACGAGCAGTACTTC. The full variable domain, rest sourced from reference TRBV9 and TRBJ2-7, is DSGVTQTPKHLITATGQRVTLRCSPRSGDLSVYWYQQSLDQGLQFLIQYYNGEERAKGNILERFSAQQFPDLHSELNLSSLELGDSALYFCASSVEGSGGQDYEQYFGPGTRLTVT.

The J gene is TRBJ2-1, the V gene TRBV19, with no clear D. CDR1 LNHDA and CDR2 SQIVND come from the germline V gene (reference sequence). Trimming took off 7 bases at V and 3 bases at J, with 13 bases between the two ends. The CDR3 covers 14 residues. CDR3 nucleotide sequence: TGTGCCAGTACCGAAGACACCTTCTACAATGAGCAGTTCTTC. It yields the protein CASTEDTFYNEQFF.

The rearrangement joins TRBV2 to TRBJ2-7; D is unresolved. CDR1 is SNHLY, CDR2 FYNNEI, per germline. Trimming shortened V by 9 bases and J by 6 bases, and 9 bases separated the two germline ends. The CDR3 is 10 amino acids. The CDR3 DNA sequence: TGTGCCAGTAGGGCCGCCGAGCAGTACTTC. Its translation: CASRAAEQYF.

V gene TRBV19 combines with J gene TRBJ1-5, with 10 bases fitting TRBD1. Trimming at V came to 10 bases and at J to 2 bases, leaving 8 bases not matched to a gene. The CDR3 contains 15 residues. Germline V lookup: CDR1 LNHDA, CDR2 SQIVND (reference sequence). The CDR3 sequence: CATQATGGGNQPQHF. Written as DNA, the CDR3 is TGTGCCACCCAAGCGACAGGGGGCGGCAATCAGCCCCAGCATTTT.

This clone ranks as large. The V call is TRBV19, the J call TRBJ1-1; TRBD1 agrees at 7 bases. There are 14 residues in the CDR3. V shed 5 bases, J shed 4 bases, and the junction held 7 bases outside the gene matches. Per the germline V gene, CDR1 is LNHDA and CDR2 is SQIVND (reference sequence). The CDR3 sequence is CASSLRGLGTEAFF. The DNA for the CDR3 is TGTGCCAGTAGTCTAAGGGGGCTGGGCACTGAAGCTTTCTTT.

The V and J genes are TRBV11-1 and TRBJ2-7; TRBD1 aligns across 7 bases. The length of the CDR3 is 13 residues. Trimming took 5 bases from V and 7 from J; bases not matched to a gene: 8. Germline CDR1 is SGHAT and CDR2 is FQDESV (reference sequence). The CDR3 DNA sequence: TGTGCCAGCAGCCCCTTCAACAGGGGTGAGCAGTACTTC. Amino acid sequence: CASSPFNRGEQYF.

This sequence joins TRBV5-6 and TRBJ1-6; D is undetermined. The CDR3 length is 14 residues. The germline V and J ends were trimmed by 3 bases and 9 bases, with 13 bases remaining between them. Germline lookup yields CDR1 SGHDT and CDR2 YYEEEE. The CDR3 loop reads CASSSGMISSPLHF. The DNA of the CDR3 is TGTGCCAGCAGCTCGGGGATGATCAGTTCACCCCTCCACTTT.